This is a list of T cell receptor beta chains from one sample in a study of OX40 agonist ivuxolimab in advanced cancers. Profiled with immunoSEQ multiplex PCR; TCRdb holds only in-frame clones, not every one. This sample has approximately 74,000 clones, with approximately 90% found just once. The sample was CD4+ or CD8+ T cells sorted from blood, taken in a trial of the OX40 agonist ivuxolimab. Every receptor here comes from an adult with an advanced solid tumor such as melanoma, head and neck, liver or kidney cancer. The CDR3 runs from the conserved cysteine through the conserved F or W. Size values are once, few and many counts, or a class for expanded clones, and some rows have none.

v_call clone_size cdr3_aa
TRBV2 once CASSNNQETQYF
TRBV27 once CASRDLGAMNTEAFF
TRBV7-8 - CASSSTSGRGEETQYF
TRBV9 - CASSVLPAGGGGEKLFF
TRBV2 many CASTYIKTGGGGYTF
TRBV5-1 - CASSLVVGGPTGANVLTF
TRBV30 - CAWGQGSIYEQYF
TRBV27 - CASTSNDYEQYF
TRBV19 - CASSLKEFF
TRBV5-1 - CASSREMSSYNEQFF
TRBV5-1 - CASMRGPELEAFF
TRBV9 - CASSLRGGRANTGELFF
TRBV19 - CASSIQGRNTIYF
TRBV27 - CASRRSTTRIGELFF
TRBV28 - CASSQGISQYF
TRBV7-8 - CASSLDRASYEQYF
TRBV19 - CASSLVLVDLPRAYEQYF
TRBV6-5 - CASSRAGDFSPEQFF
TRBV4-1 - CASSQGRMGASTDTQYF
TRBV19 few CASSPGQGRAQPQHF
TRBV19 - CASSGSLSSGSRGETQYF
TRBV11-2 - CASSSSGTTREQYF
TRBV5-1 - CASSLGGSGDEQFF
TRBV28 - CASSGDKQFF
TRBV7-8 - CASSPSGANNQPQHF
TRBV5-1 - CASSLAMSINEKLFF
TRBV9 - CASSVVSGRGTDTQYF
TRBV11-3 - CASSTRDRAEQYF
TRBV6-1 - CASSEGGDEQFF
TRBV25-1 - CASSEYKTGGSDTQYF
TRBV27 - CASSSRDRGYEQYF
TRBV11-3 - CASSPGQENTEAFF
TRBV27 - CASSLGTGLNSPLHF
TRBV4-1 once CASSQEANGNYEKLFF
TRBV19 - CASSAGSSGRSSEQYF
TRBV7-8 - CASSLGGIGGTEAFF
TRBV7-2 - CASSRSVNVLADWNEQFF
TRBV28 once CASSFGGANEKLFF
TRBV7-3 once CASSPTGGEAFF
TRBV6-5 - CASSRTPRGEQYF
TRBV4-1 once CASSQAGPSGSGRGGELFF
TRBV2 - CATRRQNTGELFF
TRBV6-1 - CASRASVGRGQPQHF
TRBV19 - CASSKPSGNRETQYF
TRBV14 - CASSQWDRLAVGAEAFF
TRBV6-5 - CASSYVGDRTEAFF
TRBV15 - CATSRPEGAGEYNEQFF
TRBV11-1 - CASADRAYGNTIYF
TRBV27 - CASSPRRTSGANVLTF
TRBV6-5 - CASSLGNIQYF